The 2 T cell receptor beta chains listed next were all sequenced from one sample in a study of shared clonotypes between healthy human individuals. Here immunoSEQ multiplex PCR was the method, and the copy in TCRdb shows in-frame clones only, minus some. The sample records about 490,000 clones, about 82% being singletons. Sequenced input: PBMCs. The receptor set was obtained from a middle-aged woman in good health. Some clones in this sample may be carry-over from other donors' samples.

This CDR3 reads CASSLGTSGSRETQYF. In nucleotides, the CDR3 is TGTGCCAGCAGTTTAGGGACTAGCGGGAGTAGAGAGACCCAGTACTTC. The V gene is TRBV28, the J gene TRBJ2-5, with 14 bases identical to TRBD2. V gave up 2 bases and J gave up 4 bases; unmatched junction bases: 3. This CDR3 is built from 16 residues. Germline lookup yields CDR1 MDHEN and CDR2 SYDVKM.

The CDR3 DNA sequence: TGTGCCTGGAGTCCCGGTTTGGGGGCCACAGATACGCAGTATTTT. This sequence encodes CAWSPGLGATDTQYF. The J gene is TRBJ2-3, the V gene TRBV30, with D possibly being TRBD1 (6 bases). This CDR3 comprises 15 residues. V was shortened by 2 bases and J by 2 bases, with 14 bases between the two germline ends. Per the germline V gene, CDR1 is GTSNPN and CDR2 is SVGIG (reference sequence).